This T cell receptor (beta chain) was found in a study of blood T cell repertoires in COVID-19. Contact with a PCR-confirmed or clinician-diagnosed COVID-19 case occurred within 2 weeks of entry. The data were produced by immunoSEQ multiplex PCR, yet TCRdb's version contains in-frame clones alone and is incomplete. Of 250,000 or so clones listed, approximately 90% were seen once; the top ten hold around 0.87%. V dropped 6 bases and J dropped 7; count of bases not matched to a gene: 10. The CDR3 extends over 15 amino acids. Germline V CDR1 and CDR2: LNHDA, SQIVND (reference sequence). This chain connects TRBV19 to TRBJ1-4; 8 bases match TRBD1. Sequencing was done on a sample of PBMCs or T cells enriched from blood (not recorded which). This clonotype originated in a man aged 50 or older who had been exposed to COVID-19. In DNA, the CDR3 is TGTGCCAGTAGCCCAACCGGGACAGGAGCTGAAAAACTGTTTTTT. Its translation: CASSPTGTGAEKLFF.